The next 31 T cell receptor beta chains were all read from a single sample in a study of blood T cell repertoires in COVID-19. Profiled with immunoSEQ multiplex PCR; TCRdb holds only in-frame clones, not every one. There are 80,000 or so clones in the sample; about four fifths occur only once, and approximately 33% lies in the top ten. Sequencing used peripheral blood. These receptors all come from a woman in her 70s with acute or convalescent COVID-19.

The V gene is TRBV9, the J gene TRBJ2-3; D might be TRBD2 (6 bases). CDR1 SGDLS and CDR2 YYNGEE come from the germline V gene. The CDR3 totals 15 residues. V was pared by 3 bases and J by 2 bases, with 13 bases between. This chain's CDR3 is CASSGSGLITDTQYF. The CDR3, as DNA: TGTGCCAGCAGCGGTAGCGGCCTGATCACAGATACGCAGTATTTT.

The chain carries TRBV28 and TRBJ2-7, with 8 bases identical to TRBD1. The CDR3 spans 15 residues. Germline trimming cut 3 bases from V and 3 bases from J; bases unmatched to any gene: 7. The germline CDR1 and CDR2 sequences are MDHEN and SYDVKM. Here the CDR3 DNA reads TGTGCCAGCAGTTTGCACGGGACAGGTAACTACGAGCAGTACTTC. This translates into CASSLHGTGNYEQYF.

The chain couples TRBV19 to TRBJ1-5, with 9 bases lining up with TRBD1. This CDR3 has 13 amino acids. CDR1 and CDR2 (germline): LNHDA, SQIVND (reference sequence). The ends lost 4 bases at V and 6 bases at J; junction bases unmatched: 1. The CDR3 loop reads CASSTTGGQPQHF. The CDR3 nucleotides are TGTGCCAGTAGTACGACAGGGGGTCAGCCCCAGCATTTT.

CDR3 bases: TGCGCCAGCAGCCCACGGGAGGGCCTTTACAATGAGCAGTTCTTC. Translation gives CASSPREGLYNEQFF. The V and J genes are TRBV5-1 and TRBJ2-1, with 8 nucleotides matching TRBD2. The germline gives CDR1 SGHRS, CDR2 YFSETQ. V trimming: 4 bases; J trimming: 4 bases; junction bases outside the gene matches: 7. The CDR3 length is 15 residues.

This sequence joins TRBV30 and TRBJ1-6, with 8 bases fitting TRBD1. Germline CDR1 is GTSNPN and CDR2 is SVGIG (reference sequence). The length of the CDR3 is 13 residues. The ends lost 2 bases at V and 7 bases at J; junction bases unmatched: 1. The DNA for the CDR3 is TGTGCCTGGAGTCGGACAGGGAATTCACCCCTCCACTTT. The encoded protein is CAWSRTGNSPLHF.

The V and J genes are TRBV30 and TRBJ2-3; maybe TRBD1 (6 bases). This CDR3 region has 14 residues. Germline CDR1 and CDR2: GTSNPN and SVGIG (reference sequence). The V end was cut by 4 bases, the J end by 2 bases, with 13 bases between. The CDR3: CAWNEGVSTDTQYF. DNA of the CDR3: TGTGCCTGGAACGAGGGGGTCTCCACAGATACGCAGTATTTT.

The chain is built from TRBV7-7 and TRBJ2-5, with 7 bases matching TRBD2. The V and J ends lost 3 bases and 2 bases, in that order; junction bases with no gene match: 6. CDR1 and CDR2 from the germline V gene are SSHAT and FNYEAQ (reference sequence). The CDR3 runs to 15 residues. CDR3 in DNA: TGTGCCAGCAGCTTGGGAGGGACGGATCAAGAGACCCAGTACTTC. Residues: CASSLGGTDQETQYF.

This chain joins TRBV9 and TRBJ2-7, with 8 positions matching TRBD1. The CDR3 is 14 amino acids. V lost 2 bases to trimming and J lost 6 bases; unmatched junction nucleotides: 7. Per germline, CDR1 SGDLS and CDR2 YYNGEE. The CDR3 coding sequence is TGTGCCAGCAGCGTTAGGACAGGGATTGGCGAGCAGTACTTC. It specifies CASSVRTGIGEQYF.

The chain combines TRBV10-3 with TRBJ2-1; 13 nucleotides line up with TRBD2. CDR3 size: 16 residues. Trimming removed 0 bases from V and 6 bases from J; junction bases left unmatched: 2. The germline gives CDR1 ENHRY, CDR2 SYGVKD. The DNA for the CDR3 is TGTGCCATCAGTGAGTCGGGACTAGCGGGATTCAATGAGCAGTTCTTC. As protein: CAISESGLAGFNEQFF.

The rearrangement links TRBV6-1 to TRBJ2-1, with TRBD2 identical over 8 bases. The V gene end was trimmed by 3 bases and the J gene end by 9 bases; junction bases not matched to a gene: 10. Germline values: CDR1 MNHNS, CDR2 SASEGT. The CDR3 loop spans 15 amino acids. CDR3 bases: TGTGCCAGCAGTGAGGCGGCAGCGGGAGATGGTGAGCAGTTCTTC. Its translation: CASSEAAAGDGEQFF.

This clone was detected once. This CDR3 is CASSASTPGGPGELFF. CDR3 nucleotides: TGTGCCAGCAGTGCTTCTACGCCCGGCGGTCCCGGGGAGCTGTTTTTT. The J gene is TRBJ2-2, the V gene TRBV6-1; no reliable D call. The germline CDR1 and CDR2 sequences are MNHNS and SASEGT. V lost 4 bases to trimming and J lost 6 bases, with 18 bases between them. This CDR3 comprises 16 residues.

The V gene is TRBV7-9, the J gene TRBJ2-1; TRBD2 aligns across 8 bases. Germline trimming cut 6 bases from V and 4 bases from J; bases unmatched to any gene: 8. The length of the CDR3 is 15 residues. Germline V gene sequence: CDR1 SEHNR, CDR2 FQNEAQ (reference sequence). The CDR3 region is CASSFREGYYNEQFF. CDR3 nucleotide sequence: TGTGCCAGCAGTTTCCGGGAGGGATATTACAATGAGCAGTTCTTC. Using reference TRBV7-9 and TRBJ2-1 for the parts outside the CDR3, the full variable domain is DTGVSQNPRHKITKRGQNVTFRCDPISEHNRLYWYRQTLGQGPEFLTYFQNEAQLEKSRLLSDRFSAERPKGSFSTLEIQRTEQGDSAMYLCASSFREGYYNEQFFGPGTRLTVL.

The chain combines TRBV27 with TRBJ1-4; perhaps TRBD1 as D (5 bases). The CDR3 spans 14 residues. V shed 6 bases and J shed 5 bases, with 13 bases lying between them. Germline values: CDR1 MNHEY, CDR2 SMNVEV (reference sequence). CDR3 coding DNA: TGTGCCAGCAGGCCCGGGACTCTCAATGAAAAACTGTTTTTT. It codes for CASRPGTLNEKLFF.

J is TRBJ2-7 and V is TRBV7-8; 10 nucleotides match TRBD1. The germline gives CDR1 SGHVS, CDR2 FQNEAQ. V lost 2 bases and J lost 4; bases outside the gene matches: 2. The CDR3 is 14 residues long. As DNA, the CDR3 is TGTGCCAGCAGCTTAAGGGACAGGGGATACGAGCAGTACTTC. As protein: CASSLRDRGYEQYF.

This chain joins TRBV21-1 and TRBJ2-1; TRBD2, the D gene given by the table, was not confirmed from the DNA. TRBV21-1 is marked as a pseudogene. This CDR3 is built from 17 residues. CDR3 in DNA: TGTGCCAGCAGCGGAAAACCCCGGGACTCGAGATACAATGAGCAGTTCTTC. Its translation is CASSGKPRDSRYNEQFF.

The rearrangement uses TRBV5-1 and TRBJ1-4; 9 positions match TRBD1. The CDR3 spans 16 residues. The V gene end was trimmed by 0 bases and the J gene end by 4 bases; junction bases not matched to a gene: 4. The germline V gene has CDR1 SGHRS and CDR2 YFSETQ. The CDR3 DNA is TGCGCCAGCAGCTTGGGGCCGGGACAGGGTAATGAAAAACTGTTTTTT. It is translated as CASSLGPGQGNEKLFF.

Comment on this clone: The junction departs from the called germline gene at one end, perhaps through a read error. CDR3 nucleotide sequence: TGTGCCAGCAGCCAAGGGGTCTCTAGCAATCAGCTCCAGCATTTT. Protein: CASSQGVSSNQLQHF. V usage is TRBV3-1 (or the pseudogene TRBV3-2) and J usage is TRBJ1-5, with unresolved D. The CDR3 loop spans 15 amino acids. Germline V gene sequence: CDR1 LGHDT, CDR2 YNNKEL (reference sequence).

On this clone itself: The sample carries other DNA sequences with the same CDR3. The chain recombines TRBV9 with TRBJ2-1; 10 bases are shared with TRBD2. This CDR3 is 15 amino acids long. V trimming: 4 bases; J trimming: 3 bases; junction bases outside the gene matches: 4. Germline CDR1 is SGDLS and CDR2 is YYNGEE. This chain's CDR3 is CASSPRLAGYNEQFF. CDR3 bases: TGTGCCAGCAGCCCACGACTAGCGGGCTACAATGAGCAGTTCTTC.

In this sample, this clone turned up a few times. The gene calls are TRBV30 and TRBJ2-1; D unclear. The CDR3 has 12 amino acids. Germline lookup yields CDR1 GTSNPN and CDR2 SVGIG (reference sequence). The ends were cut back, 4 bases at V and 4 bases at J, with 8 bases in the middle. The CDR3 nucleotides read TGTGCCTGGAACCAGGTTTACAATGAGCAGTTCTTC. This gives the protein CAWNQVYNEQFF.

V usage is TRBV19 and J usage is TRBJ1-1; a weak D match, TRBD1 (5 bases). Germline CDR1 reads LNHDA; CDR2 reads SQIVND (reference sequence). The CDR3 sequence is 14 residues long. The germline V and J ends were trimmed by 3 bases and 0 bases, with 8 bases remaining between them. CDR3 residues: CASSITGVNTEAFF. The CDR3 bases are TGTGCCAGTAGTATTACGGGGGTGAACACTGAAGCTTTCTTT.

The J gene is TRBJ2-3, the V gene TRBV30; D possibly corresponds to TRBD2 (5 bases). CDR1 GTSNPN and CDR2 SVGIG come from the germline V gene (reference sequence). V was shortened by 5 bases and J by 4 bases, with 7 bases between the two germline ends. The CDR3 extends over 11 amino acids. DNA for the CDR3: TGTGCCTGGGGGAGATCAGATACGCAGTATTTT. Translating gives CAWGRSDTQYF.

The rearrangement links TRBV25-1 to TRBJ2-4; 11 nucleotides agree with TRBD1. V lost 0 bases and J lost 7; bases outside the gene matches: 5. The CDR3 consists of 16 residues. The germline CDR1 and CDR2 sequences are MGHDK and SYGVNS. CDR3 protein: CASSEYPGQGANIQYF. Here the CDR3 DNA reads TGTGCCAGCAGTGAATACCCCGGACAGGGGGCGAACATTCAGTACTTC.

The J gene is TRBJ2-7, the V gene TRBV18; D not certain. Trimming took 2 bases from V and 2 from J, leaving 7 bases between them. The CDR3 totals 13 residues. Germline CDR1 reads KGHSH; CDR2 reads LQKENI. CDR3 sequence: CASSPSTAYEQYF. The CDR3 DNA reads as TGTGCCAGCTCACCAAGCACAGCCTACGAGCAGTACTTC.

The chain is built from TRBV6-5 and TRBJ2-7; unclear D gene. The V end lost 9 bases, the J end lost 7 bases, and 22 bases lay between the germline ends. Germline V gene lookup returns CDR1 MNHEY and CDR2 SVGAGI. The CDR3 extends over 14 amino acids. The CDR3 DNA follows: TGTGCCAGTAAGGCCCCCTCCGGCGTCGGGGAGCAGTACTTC. It encodes CASKAPSGVGEQYF.

The chain uses TRBV4-2 and TRBJ2-7; 7 nucleotides align to TRBD2. Unmatched junction bases numbered 6, after V lost 1 base and J lost 3 bases. Per germline, CDR1 LGHNA and CDR2 YNFKEQ. This CDR3 comprises 15 residues. In DNA form, the CDR3 reads TGTGCCAGCAGCCAAGGGCTAGCGGATGGCTACGAGCAGTACTTC. This translates into CASSQGLADGYEQYF.

The rearrangement joins TRBV15 to TRBJ1-5, with D possibly TRBD1 on 5 matching bases. V gave up 5 bases and J gave up 0 bases, with 17 bases separating them. There are 17 residues in the CDR3. CDR1 LNHNV and CDR2 YYDKDF come from the germline V gene (reference sequence). The CDR3, as DNA: TGTGCCACCAGCTTACGGGCCGACAGAAATAGCAATCAGCCCCAGCATTTT. Translated: CATSLRADRNSNQPQHF.

This sequence joins TRBV2 and TRBJ2-2; TRBD2 agrees at 9 bases. The ends lost 2 bases at V and 6 bases at J; junction bases unmatched: 4. The CDR3 loop spans 15 amino acids. Germline assignment: CDR1 SNHLY and CDR2 FYNNEI. CDR3 amino acids: CASSESLAGSGELFF. Written as DNA, the CDR3 is TGTGCCAGCAGTGAATCCCTAGCGGGATCCGGGGAGCTGTTTTTT.

The chain links TRBV3-1 (or the pseudogene TRBV3-2) to TRBJ2-2; D possibly corresponds to TRBD1 (6 bases). Germline values: CDR1 LGHDT, CDR2 YNNKEL (reference sequence). This CDR3 has 15 residues. V was pared by 4 bases and J by 3 bases, with 12 bases between. CDR3 residues: CASSRGQLYTGELFF. CDR3 in DNA: TGTGCCAGCAGCCGCGGACAGTTATACACCGGGGAGCTGTTTTTT.

The sample holds a few counts of this clone. The chain uses TRBV24-1 and TRBJ2-2; a possible D gene is TRBD1 (6 bases). The CDR3 has 14 amino acids. CDR1 and CDR2 (germline): KGHDR, SFDVKD. V dropped 6 bases and J dropped 5 bases, with 12 bases sitting between them. The CDR3 DNA follows: TGTGCCACCAGTACAGGGACGGTGACCGGGGAGCTGTTTTTT. It translates to CATSTGTVTGELFF.

This sequence joins TRBV5-1 and TRBJ1-2; a possible D gene is TRBD1 (5 bases). Trimming took off 4 bases at V and 4 bases at J, with 11 bases between the two ends. The germline CDR1 and CDR2 sequences are SGHRS and YFSETQ. The CDR3 consists of 13 residues. CDR3 coding DNA: TGCGCCAGCAGCGAAGGGGAACTCTATGGCTACACCTTC. Translating gives CASSEGELYGYTF.

V gene TRBV5-6 combines with J gene TRBJ2-5; 14 bases align to TRBD2. The CDR3 loop spans 16 amino acids. In germline, CDR1 is SGHDT, CDR2 YYEEEE. The J segment lost 4 bases and the V segment lost 3 bases, leaving 5 bases of the junction unmatched. Here the CDR3 DNA reads TGTGCCAGCAGCTACCGACTAGCGGGAGGGGTAGAGACCCAGTACTTC. Translation gives CASSYRLAGGVETQYF.